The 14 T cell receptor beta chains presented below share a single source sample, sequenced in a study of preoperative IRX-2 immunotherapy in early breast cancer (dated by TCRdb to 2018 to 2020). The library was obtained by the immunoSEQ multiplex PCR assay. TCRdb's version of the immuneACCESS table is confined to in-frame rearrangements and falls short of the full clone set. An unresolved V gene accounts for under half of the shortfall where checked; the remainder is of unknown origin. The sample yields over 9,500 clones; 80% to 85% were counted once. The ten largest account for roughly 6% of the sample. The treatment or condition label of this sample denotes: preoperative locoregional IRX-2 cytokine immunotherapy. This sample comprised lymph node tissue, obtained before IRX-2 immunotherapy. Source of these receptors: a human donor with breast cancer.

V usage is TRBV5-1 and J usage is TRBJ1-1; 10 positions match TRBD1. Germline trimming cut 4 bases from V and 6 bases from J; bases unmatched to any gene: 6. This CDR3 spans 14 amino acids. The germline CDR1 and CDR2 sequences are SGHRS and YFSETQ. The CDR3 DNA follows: TGCGCCAGCAGCCTCAGGGACAGGGGACCTGAAGCTTTCTTT. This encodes CASSLRDRGPEAFF.

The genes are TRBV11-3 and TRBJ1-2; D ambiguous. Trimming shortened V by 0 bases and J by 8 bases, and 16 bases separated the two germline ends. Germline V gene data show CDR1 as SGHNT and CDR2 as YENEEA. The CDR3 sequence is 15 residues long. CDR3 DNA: TGTGCCAGCAGCTTAGAGGGCGGAAATTATGGAGGCTACACCTTC. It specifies CASSLEGGNYGGYTF.

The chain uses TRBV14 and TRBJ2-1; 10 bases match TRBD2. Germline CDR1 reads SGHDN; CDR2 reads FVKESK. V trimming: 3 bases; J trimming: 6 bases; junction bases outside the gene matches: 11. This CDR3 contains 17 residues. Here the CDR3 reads CASSHLEIAGGINEQFF. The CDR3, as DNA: TGTGCCAGCAGCCACCTAGAAATAGCGGGAGGTATCAATGAGCAGTTCTTC.

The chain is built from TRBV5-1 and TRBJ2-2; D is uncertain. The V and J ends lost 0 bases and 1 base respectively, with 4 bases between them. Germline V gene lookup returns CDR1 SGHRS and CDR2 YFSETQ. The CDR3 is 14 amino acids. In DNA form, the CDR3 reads TGCGCCAGCAGCTTGGGGCAGAACACCGGGGAGCTGTTTTTT. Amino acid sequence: CASSLGQNTGELFF.

This CDR3 is CASRNRDRAEAFF. The CDR3 nucleotides are TGTGCCAGTAGGAACCGGGACAGGGCTGAAGCTTTCTTT. This rearrangement joins TRBV19 to TRBJ1-1; 9 bases align to TRBD1. Germline CDR1 LNHDA, CDR2 SQIVND (reference sequence). With 6 bases clipped from V and 6 bases from J, the junction kept 5 bases outside the gene matches. The CDR3 is 13 residues long.

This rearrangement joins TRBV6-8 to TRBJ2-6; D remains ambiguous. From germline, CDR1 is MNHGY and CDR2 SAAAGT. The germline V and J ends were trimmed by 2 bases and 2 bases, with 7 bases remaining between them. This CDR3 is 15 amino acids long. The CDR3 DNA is TGTGCCAGCAGTTACGGGGTAACTGGGGCCAACGTCCTGACTTTC. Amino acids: CASSYGVTGANVLTF.

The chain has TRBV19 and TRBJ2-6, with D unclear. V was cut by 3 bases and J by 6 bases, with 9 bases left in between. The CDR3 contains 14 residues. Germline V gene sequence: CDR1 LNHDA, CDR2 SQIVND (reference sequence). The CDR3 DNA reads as TGTGCCAGTAGTATGGTGAGGCAGGCCAACGTCCTGACTTTC. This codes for CASSMVRQANVLTF.

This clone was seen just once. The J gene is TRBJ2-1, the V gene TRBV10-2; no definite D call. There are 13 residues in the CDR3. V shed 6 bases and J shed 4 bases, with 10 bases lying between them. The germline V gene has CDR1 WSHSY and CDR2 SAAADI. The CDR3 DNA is TGCGCCAGCAGCAACTTGATATACAATGAGCAGTTCTTC. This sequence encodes CASSNLIYNEQFF.

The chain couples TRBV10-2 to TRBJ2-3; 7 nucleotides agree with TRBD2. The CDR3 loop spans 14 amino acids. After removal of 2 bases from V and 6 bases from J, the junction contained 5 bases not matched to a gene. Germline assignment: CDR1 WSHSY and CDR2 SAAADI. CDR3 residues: CASSEGGSGDTQYF. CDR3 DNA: TGCGCCAGCAGTGAGGGCGGGAGTGGCGATACGCAGTATTTT.

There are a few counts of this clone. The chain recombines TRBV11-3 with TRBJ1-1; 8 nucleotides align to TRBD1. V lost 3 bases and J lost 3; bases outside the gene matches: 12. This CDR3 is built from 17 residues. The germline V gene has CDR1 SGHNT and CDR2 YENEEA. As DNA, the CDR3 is TGTGCCAGCAGCTTGGCCCGAACTGACAGGGGCGACACTGAAGCTTTCTTT. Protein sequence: CASSLARTDRGDTEAFF.

Here the CDR3 reads CASSQDGRGDTQYF. CDR3 DNA: TGTGCCAGCAGCCAGGACGGCCGCGGGGATACGCAGTATTTT. The chain uses TRBV6-8 and TRBJ2-3; maybe TRBD2 (5 bases). CDR3 length: 14 residues. The germline CDR1 and CDR2 sequences are MNHGY and SAAAGT. With 6 bases removed from V and 6 bases from J, the gap between germline ends came to 16 bases.

The CDR3 loop is CASSFSGGTDTQYF. DNA of the CDR3: TGTGCCAGCAGCTTCTCTGGGGGTACAGATACGCAGTATTTT. V usage is TRBV7-6 and J usage is TRBJ2-3; the D call may be TRBD1 or TRBD2 (5 bases each). This CDR3 region has 14 residues. Per the germline V gene, CDR1 is SGHVS and CDR2 is FNYEAQ. Trimming cost V 3 bases and J 3 bases, with 10 bases left between them. The whole variable domain, remainder taken from reference TRBV7-6 and TRBJ2-3, is GAGVSQSPRYKVTKRGQDVALRCDPISGHVSLYWYRQALGQGPEFLTYFNYEAQQDKSGLPNDRFSAERPEGSISTLTIQRTEQRDSAMYRCASSFSGGTDTQYFGPGTRLTVL.

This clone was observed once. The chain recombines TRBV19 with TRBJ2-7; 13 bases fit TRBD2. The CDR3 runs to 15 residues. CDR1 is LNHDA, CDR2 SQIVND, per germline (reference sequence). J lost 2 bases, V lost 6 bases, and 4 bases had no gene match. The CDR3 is CASSRLAGGAYEQYF. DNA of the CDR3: TGTGCCAGTAGCCGACTAGCGGGAGGTGCCTACGAGCAGTACTTC.

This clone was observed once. CDR3 region: CASSTRTGTGRDEQYF. CDR3 sequence (DNA): TGTGCCAGTAGTACGAGAACCGGGACAGGGCGGGACGAGCAGTACTTC. This sequence joins TRBV19 and TRBJ2-7, with TRBD1 matching over 9 bases. CDR1 LNHDA and CDR2 SQIVND come from the germline V gene (reference sequence). This CDR3 is built from 16 residues. Trimming at V came to 4 bases and at J to 5 bases, leaving 12 bases not matched to a gene.